The 22 T cell receptor beta chains presented below share a single source sample, sequenced in a study of blood T cells in healthy people across ages. Combining a sample-barcoded 5' primer with a J-beta primer mix, a second PCR ran for about 6 to 12 cycles. From the 5' RACE reads, TCRdb called clonotypes with MiXCR, one entry per CDR3 protein. The top ten hold roughly 30% of the sample, which has about 640,000 distinct CDR3 sequences, about 43% seen once. What was sequenced was blood. The receptors originated from an elderly man in good health.

The table lists this clonotype with many counts. Here the CDR3 DNA reads TGTGCCAGCACATCTCGGACTAGCTCCAATGAGCAGTTCTTC. This sequence encodes CASTSRTSSNEQFF. The gene calls are TRBV12-3 or TRBV12-4 and TRBJ2-1; the match to TRBD2 covers 8 bases. The CDR3 runs to 14 residues. The trim removed 7 bases at V and 6 bases at J, leaving 8 bases unmatched.

The V and J genes are TRBV7-8 and TRBJ2-3; 9 bases align to TRBD1. This CDR3 is built from 16 residues. Per germline, CDR1 SGHVS and CDR2 FQNEAQ. The V gene end was trimmed by 4 bases and the J gene end by 6 bases; junction bases not matched to a gene: 11. The CDR3 here is CASSYPKTGGGDTQYF. CDR3 nucleotide sequence: TGTGCCAGCAGCTATCCCAAGACAGGGGGAGGGGATACGCAGTATTTT.

The chain links TRBV7-3 to TRBJ2-5; D possibly corresponds to TRBD1 (5 bases). Per the germline V gene, CDR1 is SGHTA and CDR2 is FQGTGA. Trimming took off 5 bases at V and 3 bases at J, with 10 bases between the two ends. This CDR3 region has 13 residues. In DNA, the CDR3 is TGTGCCAGCAGCCCGTCCAGGGAAGAGACCCAGTACTTC. It encodes CASSPSREETQYF.

The V gene is TRBV29-1, the J gene TRBJ2-5, with 12 nucleotides matching TRBD2. With the DNA end fitting TRBJ2-7 better, the J assignment may be wrong. The CDR3 is made up of 13 amino acids. Germline CDR1 SQVTM, CDR2 ANQGSEA. CDR3 in DNA: TGCAGCGTCAGGACTAGCGGGAAGGACGAGCAGTACTTC. Translation gives CSVRTSGKDEQYF.

The gene calls are TRBV9 and TRBJ2-7; D not resolved. V was pared by 4 bases and J by 0 bases, with 14 bases between. This CDR3 contains 15 residues. Germline V gene sequence: CDR1 SGDLS, CDR2 YYNGEE. The CDR3 sequence is CASSRKALSSYEQYF. The CDR3 DNA reads as TGTGCCAGCAGCAGAAAGGCGCTTAGCTCCTACGAGCAGTACTTC.

Details on this clonotype: A much larger clone is a single base away; this may be a read error. V is TRBV3-1 and J is TRBJ2-5; 9 bases are shared with TRBD2. CDR1 and CDR2 from the germline V gene are LGHDT and YNNKEL (reference sequence). Trimming took 1 base from V and 11 from J; bases not matched to a gene: 14. The CDR3 sequence is 16 residues long. CDR3 region: CASSQGSGGTYNEQYF. Here the CDR3 DNA reads TGTGCCAGCAGCCAAGGTAGCGGGGGAACCTACAATGAGCAGTACTTC.

Concerning this clonotype: A much larger clone lies one base from this, so it may be a read error. J is TRBJ2-1 and V is TRBV4-3; D is possibly TRBD1 or TRBD2 (6 bases each). V gave up 1 base and J gave up 0 bases, with 13 bases separating them. This CDR3 has 17 residues. CDR1 is LGHNA and CDR2 is YSLEER in the germline V gene. CDR3: CASSQGGRGPSYNEQFF. In DNA form, the CDR3 reads TGCGCCAGCAGCCAAGGGGGCCGGGGGCCCTCCTACAATGAGCAGTTCTTC.

The chain joins TRBV5-6 to TRBJ2-7; D might be TRBD1 or TRBD2, each matching 5 bases. This CDR3 comprises 17 residues. Germline V CDR1 and CDR2: SGHDT, YYEEEE. Trimming pared 4 bases from V and 0 bases from J, leaving 20 bases between. In DNA form, the CDR3 reads TGTGCCAGCAGCCCACGGGGCGTCGGGACGGGCTCCTACGAGCAGTACTTC. This sequence encodes CASSPRGVGTGSYEQYF.

This clonotype was recorded a few times. This rearrangement joins TRBV6-2 or TRBV6-3 to TRBJ2-7; D may be TRBD1 (5 bases). This CDR3 comprises 12 residues. The V end was cut by 5 bases, the J end by 5 bases, with 10 bases between. Germline CDR1 reads MNHEY; CDR2 reads SVGEGT. The CDR3 DNA reads as TGTGCCAGCAGTCGACAGTCCCACGAGCAGTACTTC. Translating gives CASSRQSHEQYF.

The rearrangement links TRBV7-9 to TRBJ2-3, with TRBD1 matching over 7 bases. V shed 8 bases and J 1 base; nucleotides not matched to a gene: 9. This CDR3 region has 15 residues. Germline V gives CDR1 SEHNR, CDR2 FQNEAQ (reference sequence). The CDR3 DNA follows: TGTGCCAGCGGTGCAGGGGGAACAGGCACAGATACGCAGTATTTT. Amino acids: CASGAGGTGTDTQYF. Using reference TRBV7-9 and TRBJ2-3 for the parts outside the CDR3, the full variable domain is DTGVSQNPRHKITKRGQNVTFRCDPISEHNRLYWYRQTLGQGPEFLTYFQNEAQLEKSRLLSDRFSAERPKGSFSTLEIQRTEQGDSAMYLCASGAGGTGTDTQYFGPGTRLTVL.

The chain is built from TRBV5-1 and TRBJ2-5; 10 bases agree with TRBD2. V dropped 4 bases and J dropped 3; count of bases not matched to a gene: 9. This CDR3 region has 16 residues. CDR1 is SGHRS, CDR2 YFSETQ, per germline. CDR3 sequence: CASSPYSGGPEETQYF. CDR3 nucleotides: TGCGCCAGCAGCCCCTATAGCGGGGGGCCCGAAGAGACCCAGTACTTC.

With regard to this clonotype: One end of the junction fails to match germline, which may point to a read error. J is TRBJ2-1 and V is TRBV7-9, with TRBD1 as a possible D gene (6 bases). Germline V gives CDR1 SEHNR, CDR2 FQNEAQ (reference sequence). CDR3 length: 13 residues. In nucleotides, the CDR3 is TGTGTCAGCAGCTCGGACAGTTACAATGAGCAGTTCTTC. Encoded protein: CVSSSDSYNEQFF. The whole variable domain, remainder taken from reference TRBV7-9 and TRBJ2-1, is DTGVSQNPRHKITKRGQNVTFRCDPISEHNRLYWYRQTLGQGPEFLTYFQNEAQLEKSRLLSDRFSAERPKGSFSTLEIQRTEQGDSAMYLCVSSSDSYNEQFFGPGTRLTVL.

This clonotype has a single count. V is TRBV27 and J is TRBJ2-3; tentatively, D is TRBD2 (6 bases). V lost 3 bases and J 4 bases, leaving 11 bases between the germline ends. The CDR3 loop spans 14 amino acids. The germline V gene has CDR1 MNHEY and CDR2 SMNVEV (reference sequence). For the CDR3, the DNA is TGTGCCAGCAGTTTTATCGGGGGTGCAGATACGCAGTATTTT. This translates into CASSFIGGADTQYF.

This clonotype appeared a few times. The CDR3 sequence: CASSSNLGRFSYNSPLHF. The CDR3 nucleotides read TGTGCCAGCAGTTCCAATCTGGGGAGGTTTTCCTATAATTCACCCCTCCACTTT. The rearrangement links TRBV4-2 to TRBJ1-6; D is unresolved. This CDR3 is built from 18 residues. Trimming shortened V by 6 bases and J by 1 base, and 19 bases separated the two germline ends. CDR1 is LGHNA, CDR2 YNFKEQ, per germline.

The CDR3 sequence is CASSLGQGGRTDTQYF. CDR3 bases: TGTGCCAGCTCGCTCGGACAGGGGGGTCGGACAGATACGCAGTATTTT. The chain has TRBV18 and TRBJ2-3, with 10 bases matching TRBD1. V was pared by 6 bases and J by 3 bases, with 9 bases of the junction left unmatched. CDR1 KGHSH and CDR2 LQKENI come from the germline V gene. This CDR3 has 16 amino acids.

V and J are TRBV6-1 and TRBJ2-2, with 10 bases matching TRBD2. Germline V gene sequence: CDR1 MNHNS, CDR2 SASEGT. This CDR3 has 15 residues. V shed 5 bases, J shed 6 bases, and the junction held 6 bases outside the gene matches. DNA for the CDR3: TGTGCCAGCAGTTCTCTAGCGGGAGAGGCCGGGGAGCTGTTTTTT. Protein sequence: CASSSLAGEAGELFF.

The rearrangement uses TRBV7-9 and TRBJ2-5, with D maybe TRBD1 (6 bases). The CDR3 runs 16 residues. Germline CDR1 is SEHNR and CDR2 is FQNEAQ (reference sequence). V was shortened by 4 bases and J by 5 bases, with 20 bases between the two germline ends. The CDR3 here is CASSSTTGMRLETQYF. The DNA for the CDR3 is TGTGCCAGCAGCTCGACCACAGGGATGCGGCTGGAGACCCAGTACTTC.

In this sample, this clonotype turned up a few times. The V call is TRBV20-1, the J call TRBJ2-6; D gene uncertain. This CDR3 is 15 amino acids long. The germline V gene has CDR1 DFQATT and CDR2 SNEGSKA (reference sequence). V shed 0 bases and J shed 0 bases, with 6 bases lying between them. As DNA, the CDR3 is TGCAGTGCTAGAGAAGGCACCTCTGGGGCCAACGTCCTGACTTTC. Translating gives CSAREGTSGANVLTF.

V is TRBV6-5 and J is TRBJ2-7, with 8 bases fitting TRBD1. This CDR3 comprises 14 residues. Germline V lookup: CDR1 MNHEY, CDR2 SVGAGI. J gave up 7 bases and V 2 bases, and 7 bases lay outside the gene matches. In DNA form, the CDR3 reads TGTGCCAGCAGTTACCCAGGGGGCTTTAGGGAGCAGTACTTC. This codes for CASSYPGGFREQYF.

The chain carries TRBV27 and TRBJ2-7; 9 bases agree with TRBD1. J was trimmed by 0 bases and V by 6 bases; bases with no gene match: 3. The CDR3 length is 14 residues. The germline V gene has CDR1 MNHEY and CDR2 SMNVEV (reference sequence). CDR3 coding DNA: TGTGCCAGCAGGGGGACAGGGAGCTCCTACGAGCAGTACTTC. Protein: CASRGTGSSYEQYF.

This chain connects TRBV6-5 to TRBJ2-3, with D possibly being TRBD2 (5 bases). Looked up from germline, CDR1 is MNHEY and CDR2 is SVGAGI. The CDR3 spans 13 residues. The ends were cut back, 7 bases at V and 5 bases at J, with 13 bases in the middle. The CDR3 spells CASKNEAGDTQYF. CDR3 in DNA: TGTGCCAGCAAGAATGAGGCGGGAGATACGCAGTATTTT.

This sequence joins TRBV6-2 or TRBV6-3 and TRBJ2-3, with D uncertain. V lost 2 bases and J 5 bases, leaving 5 bases between the germline ends. CDR3 size: 12 residues. Germline V CDR1 and CDR2: MNHEY, SVGEGT. CDR3 in amino acids: CASSYVRDTQYF. DNA for the CDR3: TGTGCCAGCAGTTACGTGCGAGATACGCAGTATTTT.